The next 26 T cell receptor beta chains were all read from a single sample in a study of blood T cell repertoires in COVID-19. Clones were sequenced by immunoSEQ multiplex PCR, and TCRdb holds only the in-frame ones, with some missing. The table has 200,000 to 250,000 clones, 88% seen once. Sequencing was carried out using peripheral blood. These TCRs come from a woman aged 60-75 years with acute or convalescent COVID-19.

The count of this clone is one. The rearrangement uses TRBV4-1 and TRBJ2-7, with unresolved D. Germline-derived CDR1 and CDR2 are MGHRA and YSYEKL. Trimming left V 0 bases short and J 0 bases short, with 9 bases between. The CDR3 has 15 amino acids. CDR3 nucleotides: TGCGCCAGCAGCCAAGAGACTTTCCCCTCCTACGAGCAGTACTTC. Protein: CASSQETFPSYEQYF.

The chain joins TRBV28 to TRBJ2-7; weak D call: TRBD1 (6 bases). The CDR3 extends over 16 amino acids. Germline CDR1 and CDR2: MDHEN and SYDVKM. Deletions cut 5 bases from V and 2 bases from J, with 19 bases between. Here the CDR3 reads CASSQPPQGPPYEQYF. As DNA, the CDR3 is TGTGCCAGCAGTCAACCACCACAGGGACCCCCCTACGAGCAGTACTTC.

The chain has TRBV14 and TRBJ1-2; 7 positions agree with TRBD1. The CDR3 is 18 residues long. Germline CDR1 is SGHDN and CDR2 is FVKESK. The ends lost 0 bases at V and 4 bases at J; junction bases unmatched: 14. The CDR3 nucleotides are TGTGCCAGCAGCCAAGAGGGGGACAGTTCCCTCCACCTCTATGGCTACACCTTC. It encodes CASSQEGDSSLHLYGYTF.

This clone showed up just once. The chain couples TRBV5-4 to TRBJ1-6, with unresolved D. Germline CDR1 and CDR2: SGHNT and YYREEE (reference sequence). Trimming left V 3 bases short and J 10 bases short, with 14 bases between. The CDR3 length is 14 residues. This CDR3 reads CASSYQTSGSPLHF. Written as DNA, the CDR3 is TGTGCCAGCAGCTACCAAACCTCGGGATCACCCCTCCACTTT.

The chain carries TRBV19 and TRBJ1-2, with D maybe TRBD1 (6 bases). V shed 3 bases and J shed 4 bases, with 6 bases lying between them. CDR1 LNHDA and CDR2 SQIVND come from the germline V gene (reference sequence). CDR3 length: 12 amino acids. CDR3 sequence (DNA): TGTGCCAGTAGTATGGACAGCTATGGCTACACCTTC. This translates into CASSMDSYGYTF. The full variable domain, with the rest looked up from reference TRBV19 and TRBJ1-2, is DGGITQSPKYLFRKEGQNVTLSCEQNLNHDAMYWYRQDPGQGLRLIYYSQIVNDFQKGDIAEGYSVSREKKESFPLTVTSAQKNPTAFYLCASSMDSYGYTFGSGTRLTVV.

In the case of this clone: Other DNA sequences in the sample encode the same CDR3. This chain connects TRBV5-1 to TRBJ1-6; D gene ambiguous. The germline V and J ends were trimmed by 4 bases and 1 base, with 12 bases remaining between them. Germline CDR1 and CDR2: SGHRS and YFSETQ. The CDR3 totals 16 residues. Written as DNA, the CDR3 is TGCGCCAGCAGCCCCACCGAGGGATCCTATAATTCACCCCTCCACTTT. Translation gives CASSPTEGSYNSPLHF.

The gene calls are TRBV6-4 and TRBJ2-5, with 7 bases lining up with TRBD2. The V and J ends lost 6 bases and 5 bases, in that order; junction bases with no gene match: 6. There are 13 residues in the CDR3. Germline CDR1 MRHNA, CDR2 SNTAGT. The CDR3 region is CASSREVGETQYF. CDR3 DNA sequence: TGTGCCAGCAGCCGGGAGGTCGGTGAGACCCAGTACTTC.

The chain recombines TRBV30 with TRBJ1-2, with TRBD1 identical over 7 bases. Germline loops: CDR1 GTSNPN, CDR2 SVGIG (reference sequence). There are 13 residues in the CDR3. The J segment lost 8 bases and the V segment lost 4 bases, leaving 10 bases of the junction unmatched. The CDR3 reads CAWTKRQGIGYTF. The CDR3 DNA follows: TGTGCCTGGACCAAACGACAGGGAATCGGCTACACCTTC.

In DNA form, the CDR3 reads TGTGCCAGCAGCCAAGATCTAGAAAGCGTCTACGAGCAGTACTTC. As protein: CASSQDLESVYEQYF. The chain recombines TRBV3-1 (or the pseudogene TRBV3-2) with TRBJ2-7, with D uncertain. The V gene's germline CDR1 is LGHDT and CDR2 YNNKEL (reference sequence). V was pared by 0 bases and J by 3 bases, with 12 bases between. The CDR3 has 15 amino acids.

The J gene is TRBJ2-3, the V gene TRBV13; the D gene is possibly TRBD1 (6 bases). This CDR3 spans 14 amino acids. Trimming cost V 5 bases and J 4 bases, with 13 bases left between them. The germline gives CDR1 PRHDT, CDR2 FYEKMQ (reference sequence). The CDR3, as DNA: TGTGCCAGCAGCCGACAGGTCGTCCCAGATACGCAGTATTTT. This encodes CASSRQVVPDTQYF. The full variable domain, completed using reference TRBV13 and TRBJ2-3, is AAGVIQSPRHLIKEKRETATLKCYPIPRHDTVYWYQQGPGQDPQFLISFYEKMQSDKGSIPDRFSAQQFSDYHSELNMSSLELGDSALYFCASSRQVVPDTQYFGPGTRLTVL.

The rearrangement joins TRBV1 to TRBJ1-5; the table's D gene call, TRBD1, was not cross checked with the DNA. TRBV1 corresponds to a pseudogene. This CDR3 comprises 15 residues. The CDR3: CTSSRRRDSNQPQHF. CDR3 nucleotides: TGCACCAGCAGCCGCCGCAGGGATAGCAATCAGCCCCAGCATTTT.

This rearrangement joins TRBV6-5 to TRBJ2-7; unclear D gene. Germline-derived CDR1 and CDR2 are MNHEY and SVGAGI. Trimming stripped 7 bases from V and 2 bases from J, with 9 bases between. CDR3 length equals 12 residues. As DNA, the CDR3 is TGTGCCAGCAACATGCCAGCCTACGAGCAGTACTTC. Its protein is CASNMPAYEQYF.

This clone showed up just a few times. J is TRBJ2-6 and V is TRBV5-6; the D gene is possibly TRBD2 (6 bases). Looked up from germline, CDR1 is SGHDT and CDR2 is YYEEEE. V lost 0 bases and J 2 bases, leaving 12 bases between the germline ends. The CDR3 covers 17 residues. The CDR3: CASSLGWAGTGANVLTF. CDR3 bases: TGTGCCAGCAGCTTGGGATGGGCGGGGACTGGGGCCAACGTCCTGACTTTC. Using reference TRBV5-6 and TRBJ2-6 for the parts outside the CDR3, the full variable domain is DAGVTQSPTHLIKTRGQQVTLRCSPKSGHDTVSWYQQALGQGPQFIFQYYEEEERQRGNFPDRFSGHQFPNYSSELNVNALLLGDSALYLCASSLGWAGTGANVLTFGAGSRLTVL.

The rearrangement joins TRBV6-2 or TRBV6-3 to TRBJ2-1, with TRBD2 identical over 14 bases. The CDR3 extends over 15 amino acids. V lost 5 bases and J lost 12; bases outside the gene matches: 9. CDR1 MNHEY and CDR2 SVGEGT come from the germline V gene. As DNA, the CDR3 is TGTGCCAGCAGTCGAGGACTAGCGGGAGGAGGAAGGCAGTTCTTC. Amino acids: CASSRGLAGGGRQFF.

The gene calls are TRBV6-6 and TRBJ1-2; possible D gene TRBD1, 6 bases. The CDR3 sequence is 14 residues long. V was trimmed by 2 bases and J by 5 bases, leaving 12 bases between them. CDR1 is MNHNY, CDR2 SVGAGI, per germline (reference sequence). CDR3 region: CASSYGTQDYGYTF. CDR3 in DNA: TGTGCCAGCAGTTACGGGACACAAGATTATGGCTACACCTTC.

This clone has a single count. The chain employs TRBV7-9 and TRBJ2-2; 10 bases align to TRBD1. Losses at the gene ends were 5 bases for V and 2 bases for J; bases not matched to a gene: 5. This CDR3 has 16 residues. CDR1 SEHNR and CDR2 FQNEAQ come from the germline V gene (reference sequence). The CDR3 DNA reads TGTGCCAGCAGCCCCCGGACAGGGGGAAACACCGGGGAGCTGTTTTTT. Residues: CASSPRTGGNTGELFF.

The V call is TRBV29-1, the J call TRBJ2-2; TRBD2 is a possible D gene (7 bases). The germline V gene has CDR1 SQVTM and CDR2 ANQGSEA. This CDR3 is 13 amino acids long. V shed 3 bases and J shed 5 bases, with 10 bases lying between them. The CDR3 loop is CSVEGGRTGELFF. The CDR3 coding sequence is TGCAGCGTTGAGGGGGGGCGAACCGGGGAGCTGTTTTTT.

This chain joins TRBV5-1 and TRBJ2-3; 8 bases match TRBD1. Germline V gene data show CDR1 as SGHRS and CDR2 as YFSETQ. Losses at the gene ends were 7 bases for V and 5 bases for J; bases not matched to a gene: 12. This CDR3 has 15 amino acids. The CDR3: CASGLTTGGVDTQYF. The DNA of the CDR3 is TGCGCCAGCGGGCTTACAACAGGGGGTGTAGATACGCAGTATTTT. Based on the CDR3 plus reference TRBV5-1 and TRBJ2-3, the full variable domain is KAGVTQTPRYLIKTRGQQVTLSCSPISGHRSVSWYQQTPGQGLQFLFEYFSETQRNKGNFPGRFSGRQFSNSRSEMNVSTLELGDSALYLCASGLTTGGVDTQYFGPGTRLTVL.

The CDR3 DNA follows: TGTGCCAGCAGTGAAGATACAGGGTTCCGCTCCTACGAGCAGTACTTC. Translation: CASSEDTGFRSYEQYF. This chain uses TRBV6-1 with TRBJ2-7, with D perhaps matching TRBD1 (6 bases). Trimming stripped 1 base from V and 0 bases from J, with 13 bases between. Germline CDR1 MNHNS, CDR2 SASEGT. This CDR3 comprises 16 residues.

This clone appeared once. J is TRBJ1-2 and V is TRBV13, with TRBD1 matching over 9 bases. CDR1 and CDR2 (germline): PRHDT, FYEKMQ (reference sequence). This CDR3 is built from 15 residues. V shed 3 bases and J 0 bases; nucleotides not matched to a gene: 2. CDR3 DNA: TGTGCCAGCAGCTTGTGGACAGGGGCTAACTATGGCTACACCTTC. Amino acid sequence: CASSLWTGANYGYTF.

The rearrangement links TRBV11-2 to TRBJ1-2; a possible D gene is TRBD1 (5 bases). CDR1 SGHAT and CDR2 FQNNGV come from the germline V gene. The CDR3 has 14 amino acids. V was clipped by 3 bases and J by 3 bases, with 11 bases between them. CDR3 sequence (DNA): TGTGCCAGCAGCTTGGGGGGGACTGACTATGGCTACACCTTC. Its translation: CASSLGGTDYGYTF.

In its sample, this clone was seen a few times. The gene calls are TRBV5-1 and TRBJ2-2; 8 nucleotides align to TRBD2. The CDR3 runs 17 residues. Per the germline V gene, CDR1 is SGHRS and CDR2 is YFSETQ. V trimming: 1 base; J trimming: 6 bases; junction bases outside the gene matches: 11. The CDR3 bases are TGCGCCAGCAGCTTGTATTCAGCGGGAGCTCTCCCCGGGGAGCTGTTTTTT. Its translation: CASSLYSAGALPGELFF.

This clone appeared a few times. This chain links TRBV6-2 or TRBV6-3 with TRBJ2-7, with 11 bases aligning to TRBD2. The CDR3 length is 17 residues. Germline-derived CDR1 and CDR2 are MNHEY and SVGEGT. V shed 6 bases, J shed 0 bases, and the junction held 10 bases outside the gene matches. The CDR3 spells CASSPLAGGMLSYEQYF. The CDR3 bases are TGTGCCAGCAGCCCTCTAGCGGGAGGAATGCTCTCCTACGAGCAGTACTTC.

This rearrangement joins TRBV28 to TRBJ1-6; D is unclear. Trimming took 1 base from V and 7 from J, leaving 8 bases between them. Per germline, CDR1 MDHEN and CDR2 SYDVKM. The CDR3 has 14 amino acids. This CDR3 is CASSLLHKNSPLHF. CDR3 coding DNA: TGTGCCAGCAGTTTATTACACAAGAATTCACCCCTCCACTTT.

This chain connects TRBV19 to TRBJ1-1; a weak D match, TRBD1 (6 bases). Germline-derived CDR1 and CDR2 are LNHDA and SQIVND (reference sequence). The CDR3 is 15 amino acids. V lost 7 bases and J 3 bases, leaving 18 bases between the germline ends. DNA of the CDR3: TGTGCCAGTAAGGGAGAGGGGGTGAGGGACACTGAAGCTTTCTTT. Its protein is CASKGEGVRDTEAFF.

The V and J genes are TRBV18 and TRBJ2-7; D gene uncertain. Germline V gene data show CDR1 as KGHSH and CDR2 as LQKENI. V was trimmed by 3 bases and J by 7 bases, leaving 13 bases between them. The CDR3 length is 13 residues. CDR3 residues: CASSPLQEKEQYF. CDR3 sequence (DNA): TGTGCCAGCTCACCTCTCCAGGAAAAGGAGCAGTACTTC.